Below are 25 T cell receptor beta chains sequenced from a single sample in a study of PD-L1 blockade in urothelial cancer. Clones were sequenced by immunoSEQ multiplex PCR, and TCRdb holds only the in-frame ones, with some missing. Of approximately 65,000 clones listed, around 90% were seen once; the top ten hold approximately 3.5%. The source was PBMCs, collected around atezolizumab (anti-PD-L1) treatment. The receptors were gathered from a man between 60 and 70 years old with urothelial cancer.

This chain joins TRBV19 and TRBJ1-1; TRBD1 aligns across 8 bases. CDR1 is LNHDA, CDR2 SQIVND, per germline (reference sequence). Unmatched junction bases numbered 9, after V lost 4 bases and J lost 8 bases. This CDR3 contains 14 residues. CDR3 sequence reads: CASSKLRDRWEAFF. The CDR3, as DNA: TGTGCCAGTAGTAAGTTAAGGGACAGGTGGGAAGCTTTCTTT.

The genes are TRBV27 and TRBJ1-4, with 9 bases lining up with TRBD1. Per germline, CDR1 MNHEY and CDR2 SMNVEV (reference sequence). The CDR3 extends over 16 amino acids. V shed 6 bases and J 7 bases; nucleotides not matched to a gene: 12. The CDR3 region has the DNA TGTGCCAGCAGACAGAGTAACAGGGGGCGCGGTGAAAAACTGTTTTTT. The encoded protein is CASRQSNRGRGEKLFF.

Comment on this clone: The junction differs from germline at one of its ends, possibly a read error. CDR3 nucleotide sequence: TGTGCCAGCAGTAACTCTCCTCCGGGACAGGGTACTGAAGCTTTCTTT. This gives the protein CASSNSPPGQGTEAFF. This rearrangement joins TRBV6-5 to TRBJ1-1; TRBD1 matches at 9 bases. The CDR3 sequence is 16 residues long. Germline lookup yields CDR1 MNHEY and CDR2 SVGAGI.

The V and J genes are TRBV6-5 and TRBJ1-3; 7 nucleotides align to TRBD1. This CDR3 comprises 14 residues. Germline loops: CDR1 MNHEY, CDR2 SVGAGI. The ends lost 8 bases at V and 4 bases at J; junction bases unmatched: 8. In nucleotides, the CDR3 is TGTGCCAGCGGTGAGGGGGCGCGAGGAAACACCATATATTTT. The encoded protein is CASGEGARGNTIYF.

The rearrangement links TRBV15 to TRBJ2-7, with 9 bases fitting TRBD2. Germline assignment: CDR1 LNHNV and CDR2 YYDKDF (reference sequence). The CDR3 runs 14 residues. The J segment lost 10 bases and the V segment lost 0 bases, leaving 7 bases of the junction unmatched. CDR3 DNA: TGTGCCACCAGCAGAGATCTACTAGCGGGTGAACAGTACTTC. Translating gives CATSRDLLAGEQYF.

This chain links TRBV21-1 with TRBJ2-7; the table calls TRBD2, which could not be checked here. TRBV21-1 is designated a pseudogene. This CDR3 has 17 amino acids. DNA for the CDR3: TGTGCCAGCAGCAAATGGGTCCAAGGCGGGAGCTCCTACGAGCAGTACTTC. It translates to CASSKWVQGGSSYEQYF.

This clone was counted a single time. The genes are TRBV12-5 and TRBJ1-2; maybe TRBD1 (6 bases). CDR1 and CDR2 from the germline V gene are LGHNT and FRNRAP. The V end lost 2 bases, the J end lost 9 bases, and 16 bases lay between the germline ends. The CDR3 has 14 residues. The CDR3 here is CASGLTRQVQSYTF. Written as DNA, the CDR3 is TGTGCTAGTGGTTTGACGAGACAGGTCCAAAGCTACACCTTC.

The chain employs TRBV7-2 and TRBJ1-4; tentatively, D is TRBD1 (5 bases). The CDR3 sequence is 15 residues long. Germline lookup yields CDR1 SGHTA and CDR2 FQGNSA. Trimming pared 0 bases from V and 4 bases from J, leaving 9 bases between. The CDR3 here is CASSLAWGGNEKLFF. CDR3 nucleotides: TGTGCCAGCAGCTTAGCGTGGGGGGGTAATGAAAAACTGTTTTTT.

The V gene is TRBV2, the J gene TRBJ1-5; D may be TRBD1 (5 bases). This CDR3 is built from 15 residues. V was shortened by 5 bases and J by 5 bases, with 16 bases between the two germline ends. Germline V gene data show CDR1 as SNHLY and CDR2 as FYNNEI. The CDR3 bases are TGTGCCAGCAGTACCGACAGAACCCCTTATCAGCCCCAGCATTTT. Its protein is CASSTDRTPYQPQHF. Full variable domain (rest looked up from reference TRBV2 and TRBJ1-5): EPEVTQTPSHQVTQMGQEVILRCVPISNHLYFYWYRQILGQKVEFLVSFYNNEISEKSEIFDDQFSVERPDGSNFTLKIRSTKLEDSAMYFCASSTDRTPYQPQHFGDGTRLSIL.

The rearrangement joins TRBV6-6 to TRBJ2-5; 7 nucleotides align to TRBD1. Germline-derived CDR1 and CDR2 are MNHNY and SVGAGI (reference sequence). This CDR3 is 13 amino acids long. Trimming took 2 bases from V and 5 from J; bases not matched to a gene: 2. The CDR3 DNA follows: TGTGCCAGCAGTTACGTACAGGGGGAGACCCAGTACTTC. Translating gives CASSYVQGETQYF.

The V and J genes are TRBV6-1 and TRBJ2-1; 7 bases match TRBD1. The trim removed 6 bases at V and 5 bases at J, leaving 4 bases unmatched. CDR3 length: 13 amino acids. The germline CDR1 and CDR2 sequences are MNHNS and SASEGT. In nucleotides, the CDR3 is TGTGCCAGCAGAGGGGACAGCAACAATGAGCAGTTCTTC. This translates into CASRGDSNNEQFF.

The chain uses TRBV28 and TRBJ2-5; tentative D call: TRBD2 (6 bases). The V gene lost 6 bases and the J gene lost 2 bases, with 13 bases spanning the gap. The CDR3 is 14 residues long. Germline values: CDR1 MDHEN, CDR2 SYDVKM. The DNA of the CDR3 is TGTGCCAGCAGGGGGTTCGGGGGACAAGAGACCCAGTACTTC. Its translation is CASRGFGGQETQYF.

This chain links TRBV6-6 with TRBJ1-5; 7 bases fit TRBD1. Germline CDR1 and CDR2: MNHNY and SVGAGI (reference sequence). CDR3 size: 14 residues. J gave up 3 bases and V 5 bases, and 4 bases lay outside the gene matches. For the CDR3, the DNA is TGTGCCAGCAGTGGAGGACAGGTCAATCAGCCCCAGCATTTT. Amino acid sequence: CASSGGQVNQPQHF.

The CDR3 nucleotides are TGTGCCAGCAGCTTGGGAGGGTCCGCCGAGCAGTACTTC. Translation: CASSLGGSAEQYF. This chain connects TRBV5-6 to TRBJ2-7; TRBD2 is a possible D gene (5 bases). Germline lookup yields CDR1 SGHDT and CDR2 YYEEEE. The V and J ends lost 0 bases and 6 bases respectively, with 10 bases between them. The CDR3 sequence is 13 residues long.

V and J are TRBV28 and TRBJ1-3; tentatively, D is TRBD1 (6 bases). Deletions cut 5 bases from V and 0 bases from J, with 26 bases between. The CDR3 is made up of 20 amino acids. From germline, CDR1 is MDHEN and CDR2 SYDVKM. The CDR3 DNA reads as TGTGCCAGCAGTCCATCAACGGCGGCAGGGGTCCTATCCTCTGGAAACACCATATATTTT. It codes for CASSPSTAAGVLSSGNTIYF. Full variable domain (remainder filled in from reference TRBV28 and TRBJ1-3): DVKVTQSSRYLVKRTGEKVFLECVQDMDHENMFWYRQDPGLGLRLIYFSYDVKMKEKGDIPEGYSVSREKKERFSLILESASTNQTSMYLCASSPSTAAGVLSSGNTIYFGEGSWLTVV.

The chain employs TRBV28 and TRBJ1-2, with D maybe TRBD1 (5 bases). The CDR3 has 16 amino acids. V lost 1 base and J 4 bases, leaving 16 bases between the germline ends. Germline V lookup: CDR1 MDHEN, CDR2 SYDVKM. Here the CDR3 DNA reads TGTGCCAGCAGTTTATCTACGACAGAATCCCTCTATGGCTACACCTTC. Translated, it gives CASSLSTTESLYGYTF.

The chain couples TRBV2 to TRBJ1-1; no firm D call. The CDR3 contains 13 residues. Trimming took off 3 bases at V and 3 bases at J, with 8 bases between the two ends. CDR1 and CDR2 (germline): SNHLY, FYNNEI. As DNA, the CDR3 is TGTGCCAGCAGTGAGGGGAGGCACACTGAAGCTTTCTTT. It encodes CASSEGRHTEAFF.

The genes are TRBV9 and TRBJ2-1, with 12 bases identical to TRBD2. The trim removed 2 bases at V and 7 bases at J, leaving 4 bases unmatched. CDR1 SGDLS and CDR2 YYNGEE come from the germline V gene. This CDR3 is built from 15 residues. The CDR3 protein is CASSVTSGGYNEQFF. CDR3 DNA sequence: TGTGCCAGCAGCGTGACTAGCGGGGGTTATAATGAGCAGTTCTTC.

The chain uses TRBV10-3 and TRBJ2-4; TRBD2 matches at 14 bases. Unmatched junction bases numbered 8, after V lost 4 bases and J lost 3 bases. The CDR3 is 18 amino acids. Per the germline V gene, CDR1 is ENHRY and CDR2 is SYGVKD. For the CDR3, the DNA is TGTGCCATCAGTGGTCGACTAGCGGGAGGGCAAGACAAAAACATTCAGTACTTC. It encodes CAISGRLAGGQDKNIQYF.

The chain uses TRBV5-1 and TRBJ1-4, with unresolved D. Germline-derived CDR1 and CDR2 are SGHRS and YFSETQ. This CDR3 comprises 14 residues. V was cut by 4 bases and J by 2 bases, with 9 bases left in between. CDR3 nucleotide sequence: TGCGCCAGCAGCCCCGGGGATACTAATGAAAAACTGTTTTTT. Its protein is CASSPGDTNEKLFF.

The chain is built from TRBV5-1 and TRBJ2-1, with D perhaps matching TRBD1 (8 bases). Germline CDR1 reads SGHRS; CDR2 reads YFSETQ. The V end lost 0 bases, the J end lost 12 bases, and 19 bases lay between the germline ends. This CDR3 has 15 amino acids. The CDR3 here is CASSLGGASGQGQFF. CDR3 coding DNA: TGCGCCAGCAGCTTGGGGGGGGCTAGCGGACAGGGGCAGTTCTTC.

The V call is TRBV29-1, the J call TRBJ2-2; no clear D gene. The CDR3 runs 11 residues. Germline V gene data show CDR1 as SQVTM and CDR2 as ANQGSEA. Trimming left V 7 bases short and J 3 bases short, with 6 bases between. In DNA form, the CDR3 reads TGCAGCGGCCGGGACACCGGGGAGCTGTTTTTT. It is translated as CSGRDTGELFF.

CDR3 region: CASSSLDGAYEQYF. The CDR3 DNA reads as TGTGCCAGCAGCAGCCTCGACGGAGCCTACGAGCAGTACTTC. The V gene is TRBV9, the J gene TRBJ2-7; D is uncertain. CDR3 size: 14 residues. Trimming took off 4 bases at V and 2 bases at J, with 13 bases between the two ends. Looked up from germline, CDR1 is SGDLS and CDR2 is YYNGEE.

The rearrangement joins TRBV27 to TRBJ2-3; D gene ambiguous. In germline, CDR1 is MNHEY, CDR2 SMNVEV (reference sequence). Trimming shortened V by 3 bases and J by 5 bases, and 6 bases separated the two germline ends. This CDR3 has 12 amino acids. Written as DNA, the CDR3 is TGTGCCAGCAGTTTTAGTGGAGATACGCAGTATTTT. Translated: CASSFSGDTQYF.

The chain recombines TRBV6-5 with TRBJ2-3, with D possibly being TRBD2 (6 bases). The CDR3 totals 15 residues. Germline CDR1 reads MNHEY; CDR2 reads SVGAGI. Trimming cost V 6 bases and J 1 base, with 14 bases left between them. The CDR3 loop reads CASRYRDWGTDTQYF. The DNA for the CDR3 is TGTGCCAGCAGATACCGGGACTGGGGCACAGATACGCAGTATTTT.